The 27 T cell receptor beta chains below were found in one sample sequenced in a study of blood T cell repertoires in COVID-19. Profiling relied on immunoSEQ multiplex PCR, and the TCRdb table lists in-frame clones only, not all of them. The table has under 75,000 clones, approximately 80% seen once; the top ten hold 5.5%. Sequencing used peripheral blood. Source of these receptors: a woman aged 70-85 years with acute or convalescent COVID-19.

The chain carries TRBV5-1 and TRBJ1-1, with a possible D match to TRBD1 (5 bases). Germline CDR1 and CDR2: SGHRS and YFSETQ. CDR3 length: 15 residues. Deletions cut 1 base from V and 7 bases from J, with 17 bases between. CDR3 loop: CASSLTGGSEGEAFF. CDR3 sequence (DNA): TGCGCCAGCAGCTTGACCGGGGGGTCGGAGGGTGAAGCTTTCTTT.

The chain recombines TRBV9 with TRBJ2-7; 7 bases fit TRBD2. V shed 4 bases and J 2 bases; nucleotides not matched to a gene: 9. There are 15 residues in the CDR3. Per the germline V gene, CDR1 is SGDLS and CDR2 is YYNGEE. Here the CDR3 DNA reads TGTGCCAGCAGCCAAGACCCCGGGGGGACCTACGAGCAGTACTTC. Its translation is CASSQDPGGTYEQYF.

The chain links TRBV3-1 (or the pseudogene TRBV3-2) to TRBJ2-5; 7 bases align to TRBD1. Germline trimming cut 3 bases from V and 5 bases from J; bases unmatched to any gene: 0. Per the germline V gene, CDR1 is LGHDT and CDR2 is YNNKEL (reference sequence). The CDR3 sequence is 12 residues long. As DNA, the CDR3 is TGTGCCAGCAGCCACAGGGGGGAGACCCAGTACTTC. Translating it yields CASSHRGETQYF.

V and J are TRBV6-1 and TRBJ2-3, with unresolved D. The CDR3 runs 13 residues. Germline CDR1 is MNHNS and CDR2 is SASEGT. The germline V and J ends were trimmed by 5 bases and 4 bases, with 10 bases remaining between them. This CDR3 reads CASSPLYSDTQYF. In DNA, the CDR3 is TGTGCCAGCAGTCCCCTTTATTCAGATACGCAGTATTTT.

This clone appeared once. The rearrangement links TRBV7-7 to TRBJ2-2; D possibly corresponds to TRBD2 (6 bases). The CDR3 loop spans 15 amino acids. The germline V and J ends were trimmed by 5 bases and 7 bases, with 17 bases remaining between them. The germline V gene encodes CDR1 SSHAT and CDR2 FNYEAQ (reference sequence). The CDR3 sequence is CASSPGSAGIGELFF. Written as DNA, the CDR3 is TGTGCCAGCAGCCCAGGGTCAGCGGGCATCGGGGAGCTGTTTTTT.

This chain links TRBV5-6 with TRBJ2-5, with D maybe TRBD2 (5 bases). Germline V gene sequence: CDR1 SGHDT, CDR2 YYEEEE. Trimming took off 4 bases at V and 7 bases at J, with 11 bases between the two ends. The CDR3 loop spans 12 amino acids. The DNA of the CDR3 is TGTGCCAGCAGCCCCCATCGGGGGACCCAGTACTTC. Protein: CASSPHRGTQYF. The variable domain in full, completed from reference TRBV5-6 and TRBJ2-5, reads DAGVTQSPTHLIKTRGQQVTLRCSPKSGHDTVSWYQQALGQGPQFIFQYYEEEERQRGNFPDRFSGHQFPNYSSELNVNALLLGDSALYLCASSPHRGTQYFGPGTRLLVL.

The chain employs TRBV2 and TRBJ2-7; TRBD1 might be the D (6 bases). Between the trimmed V and J ends, which lost 6 bases and 4 bases, there was a span of 16 bases. The CDR3 contains 14 residues. CDR1 is SNHLY and CDR2 is FYNNEI in the germline V gene. The DNA for the CDR3 is TGTGCCAGCAGAGCCAGGGGAATTGCTTACGAGCAGTACTTC. It encodes CASRARGIAYEQYF.

J is TRBJ1-6 and V is TRBV6-5, with D possibly being TRBD1 (5 bases). Trimming took 6 bases from V and 10 from J, leaving 13 bases between them. CDR1 MNHEY and CDR2 SVGAGI come from the germline V gene. The CDR3 sequence is 13 residues long. The DNA for the CDR3 is TGTGCCAGCAGGGAGGGGATTATGTCACCCCTCCACTTT. Amino acids: CASREGIMSPLHF.

The J gene is TRBJ2-2, the V gene TRBV19; 8 bases line up with TRBD1. Germline loops: CDR1 LNHDA, CDR2 SQIVND (reference sequence). The CDR3 covers 15 residues. The V gene end was trimmed by 5 bases and the J gene end by 6 bases; junction bases not matched to a gene: 8. The DNA of the CDR3 is TGTGCCAGTAGTTTCCAGGGGGCCGGTGCCGGGGAGCTGTTTTTT. Translating it yields CASSFQGAGAGELFF.

This chain joins TRBV15 and TRBJ2-1; D unresolved. Germline V CDR1 and CDR2: LNHNV, YYDKDF (reference sequence). The CDR3 spans 15 residues. Between the trimmed V and J ends, which lost 5 bases and 6 bases, there was a span of 17 bases. The CDR3 coding sequence is TGTGCCACCAGCGTCGGTGGGCCATCAGGCAATGAGCAGTTCTTC. Translated, it gives CATSVGGPSGNEQFF.

The J gene is TRBJ2-6, the V gene TRBV27, with 7 bases matching TRBD2. J was trimmed by 4 bases and V by 6 bases; bases with no gene match: 6. In germline, CDR1 is MNHEY, CDR2 SMNVEV (reference sequence). This CDR3 spans 15 amino acids. The CDR3, as DNA: TGTGCCAGCAGACCTCTAGCGGCCGGGGCCAACGTCCTGACTTTC. The encoded protein is CASRPLAAGANVLTF.

This clone appeared a few times. The V and J genes are TRBV3-1 (or the pseudogene TRBV3-2) and TRBJ2-7, with 8 bases identical to TRBD2. CDR1 and CDR2 (germline): LGHDT, YNNKEL (reference sequence). The CDR3 loop spans 15 amino acids. Trimming took 4 bases from V and 3 from J; bases not matched to a gene: 8. CDR3 sequence: CASSRRRGDLYEQYF. The CDR3 DNA sequence: TGTGCCAGCAGCCGGAGGCGGGGGGACCTCTACGAGCAGTACTTC.

This clone was counted only a few times. The chain joins TRBV4-3 to TRBJ2-3; 8 bases fit TRBD1. Germline V gives CDR1 LGHNA, CDR2 YSLEER. CDR3 size: 16 residues. Trimming cost V 1 base and J 4 bases; bases outside gene matches: 7. The CDR3 spells CASSQVGQGNSDTQYF. In DNA, the CDR3 is TGCGCCAGCAGCCAAGTAGGACAGGGTAACTCAGATACGCAGTATTTT.

The chain joins TRBV7-9 to TRBJ1-1; no reliable D call. The germline V gene has CDR1 SEHNR and CDR2 FQNEAQ (reference sequence). CDR3 length: 15 residues. With 5 bases removed from V and 1 base from J, the gap between germline ends came to 14 bases. The CDR3 DNA reads TGTGCCAGCAGCGTTGCTGAGGGAAGGAACACTGAAGCTTTCTTT. It encodes CASSVAEGRNTEAFF.

V usage is TRBV7-3 and J usage is TRBJ2-7; 9 positions match TRBD1. Germline-derived CDR1 and CDR2 are SGHTA and FQGTGA. V was pared by 2 bases and J by 2 bases, with 13 bases of the junction left unmatched. The CDR3 has 18 residues. CDR3 sequence (DNA): TGTGCCAGCAGCTTACGTGGCCCCGGGACAGGGAGTCCCTACGAGCAGTACTTC. It translates to CASSLRGPGTGSPYEQYF.

CDR3: CASSQVSDRDSNQPQHF. As DNA, the CDR3 is TGCGCCAGCAGCCAAGTTTCAGACAGAGATAGCAATCAGCCCCAGCATTTT. The genes are TRBV4-1 and TRBJ1-5; tentative D call: TRBD1 (5 bases). Trimming shortened V by 1 base and J by 0 bases, and 13 bases separated the two germline ends. The germline CDR1 and CDR2 sequences are MGHRA and YSYEKL. The CDR3 consists of 17 residues.

This clone has only a few counts. CDR3 amino acids: CASSEGDISNQPQHF. CDR3 DNA sequence: TGTGCCAGCAGTGAGGGGGACATTAGCAATCAGCCCCAGCATTTT. V gene TRBV2 combines with J gene TRBJ1-5, with a tentative D call TRBD1 (6 bases). The germline CDR1 and CDR2 sequences are SNHLY and FYNNEI. The CDR3 length is 15 residues. Trimming shortened V by 3 bases and J by 0 bases, and 9 bases separated the two germline ends.

J is TRBJ2-3 and V is TRBV4-3, with D possibly TRBD2 on 6 matching bases. The CDR3 covers 15 residues. CDR1 and CDR2 (germline): LGHNA, YSLEER. V lost 3 bases and J lost 0, with 10 bases in between. The chain's CDR3 is CASSQGTFSTDTQYF. The CDR3 bases are TGCGCCAGCAGCCAGGGGACTTTTAGCACAGATACGCAGTATTTT.

The V call is TRBV7-6, the J call TRBJ1-1, with 8 nucleotides matching TRBD1. V lost 5 bases, J lost 2 bases, and 10 bases stayed unmatched. Germline V gene data show CDR1 as SGHVS and CDR2 as FNYEAQ. The CDR3 spans 16 residues. The CDR3 is CASSLDRTGKNTEAFF. CDR3 coding DNA: TGTGCCAGCAGCCTCGATAGGACAGGGAAAAACACTGAAGCTTTCTTT.

This chain links TRBV4-1 with TRBJ2-7; TRBD2 is a possible D gene (5 bases). The CDR3 runs 13 residues. CDR1 MGHRA and CDR2 YSYEKL come from the germline V gene. The V end was cut by 0 bases, the J end by 3 bases, with 6 bases between. The CDR3 loop reads CASSQEAGYEQYF. As DNA, the CDR3 is TGCGCCAGCAGCCAAGAGGCGGGCTACGAGCAGTACTTC.

The rearrangement uses TRBV3-1 (or the pseudogene TRBV3-2) and TRBJ2-2, with D unresolved. Trimming removed 0 bases from V and 5 bases from J, with 19 bases in between. Germline assignment: CDR1 LGHDT and CDR2 YNNKEL (reference sequence). This CDR3 contains 18 residues. The CDR3 protein is CASSQEETPILSTGELFF. Here the CDR3 DNA reads TGTGCCAGCAGCCAAGAGGAGACTCCAATTCTCTCTACCGGGGAGCTGTTTTTT.

The V gene is TRBV7-2, the J gene TRBJ2-7, with 9 bases matching TRBD2. CDR1 is SGHTA and CDR2 is FQGNSA in the germline V gene. Germline trimming cut 4 bases from V and 4 bases from J; bases unmatched to any gene: 5. This CDR3 comprises 14 residues. The CDR3 reads CASSYQRGEYEQYF. DNA for the CDR3: TGTGCCAGCAGCTACCAGCGGGGGGAGTACGAGCAGTACTTC.

This chain uses TRBV28 with TRBJ1-1; 11 bases line up with TRBD1. Germline V gives CDR1 MDHEN, CDR2 SYDVKM. CDR3 size: 15 residues. The V and J ends lost 2 bases and 4 bases, in that order; junction bases with no gene match: 3. DNA for the CDR3: TGTGCCAGCAGTTTACTCGGGACAGGGGGCACTGAAGCTTTCTTT. The encoded protein is CASSLLGTGGTEAFF.

CDR3 sequence (DNA): TGTGCCAGCAGCCAGGCGACCAGGGACCAAGAGACCCAGTACTTC. Encoded protein: CASSQATRDQETQYF. The J gene is TRBJ2-5, the V gene TRBV7-2; a possible D gene is TRBD1 (5 bases). Germline values: CDR1 SGHTA, CDR2 FQGNSA. Trimming stripped 5 bases from V and 0 bases from J, with 13 bases between. There are 15 residues in the CDR3. Variable domain in full (rest from reference TRBV7-2 and TRBJ2-5): GAGVSQSPSNKVTEKGKDVELRCDPISGHTALYWYRQSLGQGLEFLIYFQGNSAPDKSGLPSDRFSAERTGGSVSTLTIQRTQQEDSAVYLCASSQATRDQETQYFGPGTRLLVL.

The chain combines TRBV7-2 with TRBJ2-7; D not resolved. V shed 3 bases and J shed 5 bases, with 11 bases lying between them. This CDR3 is 13 amino acids long. The V gene's germline CDR1 is SGHTA and CDR2 FQGNSA. The CDR3 nucleotides are TGTGCCAGCAGCTTGGAACGCGGCCACGAGCAGTACTTC. Translating it yields CASSLERGHEQYF.

The rearrangement links TRBV27 to TRBJ2-3, with D perhaps TRBD2 (6 bases). In germline, CDR1 is MNHEY, CDR2 SMNVEV (reference sequence). CDR3 length: 18 residues. Trimming took 7 bases from V and 4 from J, leaving 27 bases between them. For the CDR3, the DNA is TGTGCCAGCAACCCGCTAACCATAGGAGCCCAGCGGGCAGATACGCAGTATTTT. Its protein is CASNPLTIGAQRADTQYF.

J is TRBJ1-1 and V is TRBV5-1; perhaps TRBD1 as D (5 bases). The CDR3 contains 14 residues. The V gene lost 4 bases and the J gene lost 7 bases, with 17 bases spanning the gap. From germline, CDR1 is SGHRS and CDR2 YFSETQ. The CDR3 loop is CASSPSGTSGEAFF. CDR3 DNA: TGCGCCAGCAGCCCATCAGGGACTTCGGGTGAAGCTTTCTTT.